Each of the 18 T cell receptor beta chains below was sequenced from the same sample in a study of immune evolution from preneoplasia to lung adenocarcinoma. Using immunoSEQ multiplex PCR, the repertoire was profiled, and TCRdb retains in-frame clones only, with some absent. The sample records approximately 12,000 clones, 80% to 90% being singletons. Sequencing was done on a sample of FFPE invasive lung adenocarcinoma tissue. The receptors were gathered from a person between 65 and 79 years old with invasive lung adenocarcinoma.

This sequence joins TRBV7-9 and TRBJ1-4, with a tentative D call TRBD1 (6 bases). V was pared by 8 bases and J by 8 bases, with 18 bases between. Germline V lookup: CDR1 SEHNR, CDR2 FQNEAQ (reference sequence). This CDR3 is 14 amino acids long. The CDR3 DNA reads TGTGCCAGCTCTATACGGGGGGGCGGCGAAAAACTGTTTTTT. This codes for CASSIRGGGEKLFF.

This clone was detected only a few times. The chain carries TRBV10-3 and TRBJ2-5, with 10 bases matching TRBD2. V shed 9 bases, J shed 0 bases, and the junction held 1 base outside the gene matches. The CDR3 is 13 residues long. Germline V gene data show CDR1 as ENHRY and CDR2 as SYGVKD. CDR3 sequence (DNA): TGTGCCATTGGACTAGCGGACCAAGAGACCCAGTACTTC. It specifies CAIGLADQETQYF.

This rearrangement joins TRBV11-1 to TRBJ2-3; D call uncertain. Trimming left V 4 bases short and J 5 bases short, with 4 bases between. The CDR3 runs to 11 residues. Germline assignment: CDR1 SGHAT and CDR2 FQDESV (reference sequence). The CDR3 region has the DNA TGTGCCAGCAGCTCAATAGATACGCAGTATTTT. It codes for CASSSIDTQYF. Together with reference TRBV11-1 and TRBJ2-3, the CDR3 gives the full variable domain: EAEVAQSPRYKITEKSQAVAFWCDPISGHATLYWYRQILGQGPELLVQFQDESVVDDSQLPKDRFSAERLKGVDSTLKIQPAELGDSAMYLCASSSIDTQYFGPGTRLTVL.

A word on this clone: Its ends do not fully match the called genes, so a read error is possible. The chain joins TRBV11-2 to TRBJ2-1; a weak D match, TRBD1 (6 bases). CDR3 length: 16 residues. From germline, CDR1 is SGHAT and CDR2 FQNNGV. In DNA form, the CDR3 reads TGTGCTAGCAGCGCCTACAGGGTTAGCTCCTACAATGAGCAGTTCTTC. Translating gives CASSAYRVSSYNEQFF.

The CDR3 DNA sequence: TGCAGCGTCTTGCGGCCTAGCTCCTACAATGAGCAGTTCTTC. This encodes CSVLRPSSYNEQFF. The V and J genes are TRBV29-1 and TRBJ2-1; no clear D gene. Trimming removed 6 bases at V and 0 bases at J, with 12 bases between. The germline V gene encodes CDR1 SQVTM and CDR2 ANQGSEA. The CDR3 is 14 amino acids.

The rearrangement links TRBV28 to TRBJ1-1; TRBD1 matches 7 bases. The germline V gene has CDR1 MDHEN and CDR2 SYDVKM. J gave up 1 base and V 4 bases, and 6 bases lay outside the gene matches. The CDR3 has 15 amino acids. The CDR3 coding sequence is TGTGCCAGCAGTTCGACCGGGACAGAGAACACTGAAGCTTTCTTT. Encoded protein: CASSSTGTENTEAFF.

V gene TRBV5-1 combines with J gene TRBJ1-2; TRBD1 might be the D (5 bases). Germline lookup yields CDR1 SGHRS and CDR2 YFSETQ. Deletions cut 0 bases from V and 5 bases from J, with 14 bases between. The CDR3 runs 15 residues. The CDR3 is CASSLGGSMTYGYTF. CDR3 DNA sequence: TGCGCCAGCAGCTTGGGGGGGTCCATGACTTATGGCTACACCTTC.

The rearrangement uses TRBV4-1 and TRBJ2-1; 7 bases match TRBD2. V lost 4 bases, J lost 2 bases, and 5 bases stayed unmatched. CDR1 is MGHRA and CDR2 is YSYEKL in the germline V gene. The CDR3 spans 15 residues. CDR3 protein: CASSLGRSAYNEQFF. Written as DNA, the CDR3 is TGCGCCAGCAGCCTCGGGAGGTCGGCCTACAATGAGCAGTTCTTC.

This chain connects TRBV18 to TRBJ2-5; 12 bases fit TRBD2. Germline V lookup: CDR1 KGHSH, CDR2 LQKENI. The CDR3 sequence is 18 residues long. With 2 bases clipped from V and 4 bases from J, the junction kept 11 bases outside the gene matches. The CDR3 sequence is CASSPRLAGAGLGETQYF. The DNA for the CDR3 is TGTGCCAGCTCACCAAGACTAGCGGGAGCAGGGCTAGGAGAGACCCAGTACTTC.

V and J are TRBV9 and TRBJ2-3; 12 bases fit TRBD2. With V trimmed by 6 bases and J by 6 bases, 5 bases remained unmatched. The germline V gene has CDR1 SGDLS and CDR2 YYNGEE. The CDR3 covers 14 residues. CDR3 nucleotides: TGTGCCAGCACCACTAGCGGGGGGCTGGATACGCAGTATTTT. It yields the protein CASTTSGGLDTQYF.

The chain uses TRBV1 and TRBJ1-1; TRBD1, the D gene given by the table, was not confirmed from the DNA. TRBV1 is listed as a pseudogene. The CDR3 is 20 amino acids. The CDR3 sequence is CTSSQTPGQGTGYMNTEAFF. CDR3 nucleotides: TGCACCAGCAGCCAAACTCCGGGACAGGGTACAGGTTATATGAACACTGAAGCTTTCTTT.

V gene TRBV5-8 combines with J gene TRBJ2-1; D might be TRBD1 (7 bases). There are 17 residues in the CDR3. CDR1 SGHTS and CDR2 YDEGEE come from the germline V gene. Trimming took off 1 base at V and 1 base at J, with 15 bases between the two ends. This chain's CDR3 is CASSLFRPGGSYNEQFF. The CDR3, as DNA: TGTGCCAGCAGCTTGTTCCGGCCAGGGGGGTCCTACAATGAGCAGTTCTTC. Combining the CDR3 with reference TRBV5-8 and TRBJ2-1 gives the whole variable domain EAGVTQSPTHLIKTRGQQATLRCSPISGHTSVYWYQQALGLGLQFLLWYDEGEERNRGNFPPRFSGRQFPNYSSELNVNALELEDSALYLCASSLFRPGGSYNEQFFGPGTRLTVL.

A single count supports this clone. This chain connects TRBV19 to TRBJ1-3; D gene unclear. With 9 bases removed from V and 2 bases from J, the gap between germline ends came to 14 bases. This CDR3 comprises 14 residues. Looked up from germline, CDR1 is LNHDA and CDR2 is SQIVND (reference sequence). CDR3 in amino acids: CASEITGTGNTIYF. The CDR3 nucleotides read TGTGCCAGCGAGATAACGGGAACTGGAAACACCATATATTTT.

The chain employs TRBV6-6 and TRBJ1-1; 8 bases agree with TRBD1. The junction had 14 bases not matched to a gene; V was cut back by 6 bases and J by 5 bases. This CDR3 has 16 residues. Germline V gene data show CDR1 as MNHNY and CDR2 as SVGAGI (reference sequence). The DNA for the CDR3 is TGTGCCAGCAGCTCCACCCGACAGGGGTGGGGGACTGAAGCTTTCTTT. It encodes CASSSTRQGWGTEAFF.

This rearrangement joins TRBV5-1 to TRBJ1-4; 8 nucleotides match TRBD1. The length of the CDR3 is 16 residues. Trimming cost V 3 bases and J 0 bases; bases outside gene matches: 4. Germline loops: CDR1 SGHRS, CDR2 YFSETQ. The CDR3 region is CASSYDRGATNEKLFF. CDR3 DNA sequence: TGCGCCAGCAGCTACGACAGGGGTGCAACTAATGAAAAACTGTTTTTT. Variable domain in full (rest from reference TRBV5-1 and TRBJ1-4): KAGVTQTPRYLIKTRGQQVTLSCSPISGHRSVSWYQQTPGQGLQFLFEYFSETQRNKGNFPGRFSGRQFSNSRSEMNVSTLELGDSALYLCASSYDRGATNEKLFFGSGTQLSVL.

The chain recombines TRBV25-1 with TRBJ1-5; D unresolved. The CDR3 has 16 amino acids. Per the germline V gene, CDR1 is MGHDK and CDR2 is SYGVNS. V was cut by 7 bases and J by 0 bases, with 16 bases left in between. CDR3 coding DNA: TGTGCCAGCACCCCAGGAGGCAGTTATAGCAATCAGCCCCAGCATTTT. Translation gives CASTPGGSYSNQPQHF. Full variable domain (rest looked up from reference TRBV25-1 and TRBJ1-5): EADIYQTPRYLVIGTGKKITLECSQTMGHDKMYWYQQDPGMELHLIHYSYGVNSTEKGDLSSESTVSRIRTEHFPLTLESARPSHTSQYLCASTPGGSYSNQPQHFGDGTRLSIL.

V usage is TRBV4-1 and J usage is TRBJ1-4, with D perhaps TRBD1 (5 bases). This CDR3 region has 16 residues. Germline V gene sequence: CDR1 MGHRA, CDR2 YSYEKL. V was clipped by 2 bases and J by 2 bases, with 12 bases between them. The CDR3 loop is CASSQFQGWTNEKLFF. For the CDR3, the DNA is TGCGCCAGCAGCCAATTTCAGGGTTGGACTAATGAAAAACTGTTTTTT.

This sequence joins TRBV27 and TRBJ2-7; perhaps TRBD2 as D (6 bases). The CDR3 runs to 17 residues. Looked up from germline, CDR1 is MNHEY and CDR2 is SMNVEV (reference sequence). Trimming shortened V by 6 bases and J by 1 base, and 22 bases separated the two germline ends. The CDR3 sequence: CASSSITSFGSSYEQYF. The CDR3 region has the DNA TGTGCCAGCAGCTCTATTACTTCATTCGGGAGTTCCTACGAGCAGTACTTC.